The rows below give T cell receptor beta chains drawn from one sample of a study of blood T cell repertoires in COVID-19. TCRdb's copy holds only in-frame clones and misses some; the assay was immunoSEQ multiplex PCR. The sample carries about 230,000 clones, around four fifths recorded once. The sequencing sample was made of peripheral blood. The receptors here all came from a woman in her 70s with active or convalescent COVID-19. The CDR3 runs from the conserved cysteine through the conserved F or W. D genes are given only for firm matches. Clone sizes are given selectively: once, few, many, or a class where the clone is expanded.

cdr3_nt | cdr3_aa | clone_size | j_call | d_call | v_call
TGTGCCAGCAGTGATTCTCAGGGGGCGGGCTCACCCCTCCACTTT | CASSDSQGAGSPLHF | NA | TRBJ1-6 | TRBD1 | TRBV25-1
TGCGCCAGCAGCTTGGAACTAGCGGATAGCACAGATACGCAGTATTTT | CASSLELADSTDTQYF | NA | TRBJ2-3 | TRBD2 | TRBV5-1
TGTGCCAGCTCACCGCAACAGGGATCCCATGAGCAGTTCTTC | CASSPQQGSHEQFF | NA | TRBJ2-1 | NA | TRBV18
TGTGCCAGCAGCTCGGGACCGACAGGGCTGGGCCAGCCCCAGCATTTT | CASSSGPTGLGQPQHF | few | TRBJ1-5 | TRBD1 | TRBV7-2
TGTGCCAGCAGTAGTGCGCAACTAGCGCCCTCCGGAGAGACCCAGTACTTC | CASSSAQLAPSGETQYF | once | TRBJ2-5 | TRBD2 | TRBV28
TGTGCCAGCAGCCTTCGACAGGGGTCCTACGAGCAGTACTTC | CASSLRQGSYEQYF | few | TRBJ2-7 | TRBD1 | TRBV9
TGTGCCAGTAGTAGGGCGAACTCCTACAATGAGCAGTTCTTC | CASSRANSYNEQFF | NA | TRBJ2-1 | NA | TRBV19
TGTGCCAGCAGTAGGAGGCCGGAAGACTATGGCTACACCTTC | CASSRRPEDYGYTF | NA | TRBJ1-2 | NA | TRBV6-2/TRBV6-3
TGTGCCAGCAGCTCCACCGACAGCGGCTACACCTTC | CASSSTDSGYTF | NA | TRBJ1-2 | NA | TRBV7-9
TGTGCCAGTAGTATAGCTTGGACAGGGACTAACTATGGCTACACCTTC | CASSIAWTGTNYGYTF | NA | TRBJ1-2 | TRBD1 | TRBV19
TGTGCCAGCAGTGAATTCCGCAGGCCATCTGAAGCTTTCTTT | CASSEFRRPSEAFF | NA | TRBJ1-1 | NA | TRBV2
TGTGCCAGCAGCCTCGGGCGGGGGAATCAGCCCCAGCATTTT | CASSLGRGNQPQHF | NA | TRBJ1-5 | NA | TRBV7-2
TGTGCCAGCTCACTAGAAAGCGGGGGGGTCTACAATGAGCAGTTCTTC | CASSLESGGVYNEQFF | NA | TRBJ2-1 | TRBD2 | TRBV18
TGCGCCAGCAGTGAGTCTTGGGGGCTGCTGCAGTTCTTC | CASSESWGLLQFF | NA | TRBJ2-1 | NA | TRBV10-1
TGTGCCAGTAGTATTCACATTCAGTCACCCCTCCACTTT | CASSIHIQSPLHF | NA | TRBJ1-6 | NA | TRBV19
TGTGCCAGCAGGCCCACGACAGGGGTCCTTAATCAGCCCCAGCATTTT | CASRPTTGVLNQPQHF | once | TRBJ1-5 | TRBD1 | TRBV28
TGCGCCAGCAGCCAGAGCCTTCAGGGTTACTCTGGAAACACCATATATTTT | CASSQSLQGYSGNTIYF | NA | TRBJ1-3 | NA | TRBV4-1